This TCR beta chain was obtained from a study of cytomegalovirus exposure and HLA in healthy donors. A note on this clone: The target antigen is unknown.

The PCR used 60 Vbeta and 13 Jbeta primers. Sequencing was performed with immunoSEQ multiplex PCR; in TCRdb, only in-frame clones are kept and a portion is missing. Here the sample spans under 300,000 clones, roughly 81% being singletons. Whole-study findings and limits: In a later analysis, several top co-occurrence clusters appeared linked to parvovirus B19, influenza, CMV and Epstein-Barr virus.

Germline assignment: CDR1 MNHEY and CDR2 SVGAGI. The CDR3 is made up of 15 amino acids. V lost 0 bases, J lost 6 bases, and 8 bases stayed unmatched. The clonotype originates from a middle-aged woman in good health and CMV-seropositive. Material: PBMCs. V gene TRBV6-5 combines with J gene TRBJ2-7, with 7 bases that match TRBD1. The CDR3 is CASSYSGQTDLEQYF. CDR3 DNA: TGTGCCAGCAGTTACTCGGGACAGACTGACCTCGAGCAGTACTTC.